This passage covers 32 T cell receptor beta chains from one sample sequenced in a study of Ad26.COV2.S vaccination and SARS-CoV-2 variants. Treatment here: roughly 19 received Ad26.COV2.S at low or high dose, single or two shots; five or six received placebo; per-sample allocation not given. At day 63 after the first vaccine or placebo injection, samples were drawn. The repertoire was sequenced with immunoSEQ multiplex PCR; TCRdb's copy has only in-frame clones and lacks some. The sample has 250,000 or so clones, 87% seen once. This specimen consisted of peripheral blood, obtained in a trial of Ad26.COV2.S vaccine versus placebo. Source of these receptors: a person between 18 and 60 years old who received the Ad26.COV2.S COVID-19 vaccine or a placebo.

CDR3 DNA sequence: TGCGCCAGCAGCTTGGTACGGGACCCCGGGGAGCTGTTTTTT. It codes for CASSLVRDPGELFF. The J gene is TRBJ2-2, the V gene TRBV5-1, with D perhaps given as TRBD1 or TRBD2 (5 bases each). Germline CDR1 and CDR2: SGHRS and YFSETQ. This CDR3 contains 14 residues. Trimming removed 0 bases from V and 6 bases from J, with 9 bases in between.

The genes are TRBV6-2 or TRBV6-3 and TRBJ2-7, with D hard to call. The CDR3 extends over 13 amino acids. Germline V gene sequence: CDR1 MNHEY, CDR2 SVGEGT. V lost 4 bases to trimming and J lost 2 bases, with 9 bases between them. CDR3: CASSLQGTYEQYV. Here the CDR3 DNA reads TGTGCCAGCAGTTTACAAGGGACCTACGAGCAGTACGTC.

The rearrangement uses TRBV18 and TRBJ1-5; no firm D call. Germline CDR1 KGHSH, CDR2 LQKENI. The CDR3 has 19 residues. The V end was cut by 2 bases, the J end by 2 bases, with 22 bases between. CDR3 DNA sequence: TGTGCCAGCTCACCAACCACCCCCAGTCGGACCGGGGGCAATCAGCCCCAGCATTTT. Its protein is CASSPTTPSRTGGNQPQHF.

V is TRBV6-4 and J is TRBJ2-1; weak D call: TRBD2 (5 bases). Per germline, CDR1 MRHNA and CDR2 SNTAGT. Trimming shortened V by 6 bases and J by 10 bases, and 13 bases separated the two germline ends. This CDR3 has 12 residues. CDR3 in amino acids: CASRPPGREQFF. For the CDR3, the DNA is TGTGCCAGCAGACCCCCTGGGAGAGAGCAGTTCTTC.

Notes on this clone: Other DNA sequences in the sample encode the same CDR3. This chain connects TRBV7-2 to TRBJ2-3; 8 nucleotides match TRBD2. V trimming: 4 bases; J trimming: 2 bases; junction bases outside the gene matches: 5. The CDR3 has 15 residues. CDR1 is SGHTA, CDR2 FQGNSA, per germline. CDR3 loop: CASSSLAGTTDTQYF. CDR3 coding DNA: TGTGCCAGCAGCTCCTTAGCGGGGACCACAGATACGCAGTATTTT.

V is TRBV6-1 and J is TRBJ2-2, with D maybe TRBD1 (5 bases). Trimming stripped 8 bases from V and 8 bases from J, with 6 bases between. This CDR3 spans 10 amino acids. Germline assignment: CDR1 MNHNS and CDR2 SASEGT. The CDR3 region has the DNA TGTGCCAGCGGGGCTGGGGAGCTGTTTTTT. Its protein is CASGAGELFF.

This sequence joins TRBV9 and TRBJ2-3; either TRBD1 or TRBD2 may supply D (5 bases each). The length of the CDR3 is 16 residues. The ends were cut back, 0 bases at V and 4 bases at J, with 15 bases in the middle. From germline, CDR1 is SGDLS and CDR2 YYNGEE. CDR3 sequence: CASSVGYGGVADTQYF. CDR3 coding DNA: TGTGCCAGCAGCGTAGGTTATGGGGGTGTAGCAGATACGCAGTATTTT.

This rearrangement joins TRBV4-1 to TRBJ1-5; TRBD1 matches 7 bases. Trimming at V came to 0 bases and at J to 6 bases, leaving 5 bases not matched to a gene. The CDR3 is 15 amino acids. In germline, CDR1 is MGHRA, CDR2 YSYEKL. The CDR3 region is CASSQDWQGVQPQHF. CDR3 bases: TGCGCCAGCAGCCAAGATTGGCAGGGGGTTCAGCCCCAGCATTTT.

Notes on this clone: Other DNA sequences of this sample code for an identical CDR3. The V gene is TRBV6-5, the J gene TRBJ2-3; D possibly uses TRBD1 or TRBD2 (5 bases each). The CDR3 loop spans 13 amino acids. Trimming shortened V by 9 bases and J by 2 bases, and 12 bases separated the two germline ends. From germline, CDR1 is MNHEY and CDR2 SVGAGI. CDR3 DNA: TGTGCCAGTACTAGGGACCCCACAGATACGCAGTATTTT. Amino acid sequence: CASTRDPTDTQYF.

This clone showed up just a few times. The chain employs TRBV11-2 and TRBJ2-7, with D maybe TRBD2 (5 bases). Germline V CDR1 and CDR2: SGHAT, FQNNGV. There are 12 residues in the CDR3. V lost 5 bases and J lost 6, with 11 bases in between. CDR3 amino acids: CASSGGGAEQYF. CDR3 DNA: TGTGCCAGCAGCGGAGGCGGCGCCGAGCAGTACTTC.

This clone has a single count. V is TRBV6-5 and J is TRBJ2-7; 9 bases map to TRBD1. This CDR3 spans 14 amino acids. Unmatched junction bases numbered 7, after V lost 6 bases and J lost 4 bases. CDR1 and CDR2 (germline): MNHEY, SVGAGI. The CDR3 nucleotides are TGTGCCAGCAGCCCCGGACAGGGGAATTACGAGCAGTACGTC. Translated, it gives CASSPGQGNYEQYV.

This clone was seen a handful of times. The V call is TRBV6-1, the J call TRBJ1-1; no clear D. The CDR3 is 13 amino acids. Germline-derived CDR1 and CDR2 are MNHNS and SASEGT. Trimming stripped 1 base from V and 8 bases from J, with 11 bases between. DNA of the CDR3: TGTGCCAGCAGTGAAGTTAAGGGATCGGAAGCTTTCTTT. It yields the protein CASSEVKGSEAFF.

CDR3 sequence: CASSFGAGSNYGYTF. The CDR3 region has the DNA TGTGCCAGCAGCTTTGGGGCAGGGAGTAACTATGGCTACACCTTC. The J gene is TRBJ1-2, the V gene TRBV11-2, with D possibly matching TRBD1 (5 bases). The V gene lost 3 bases and the J gene lost 1 base, with 12 bases spanning the gap. Per the germline V gene, CDR1 is SGHAT and CDR2 is FQNNGV. The CDR3 length is 15 residues.

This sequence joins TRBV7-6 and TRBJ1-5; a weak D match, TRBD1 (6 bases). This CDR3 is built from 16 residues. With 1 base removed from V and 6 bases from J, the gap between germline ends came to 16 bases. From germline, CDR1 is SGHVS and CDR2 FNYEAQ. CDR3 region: CASSLEGGSGVQPQHF. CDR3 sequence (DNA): TGTGCCAGCAGCTTAGAGGGGGGCAGCGGGGTTCAGCCCCAGCATTTT. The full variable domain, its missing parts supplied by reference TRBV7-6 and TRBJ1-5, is GAGVSQSPRYKVTKRGQDVALRCDPISGHVSLYWYRQALGQGPEFLTYFNYEAQQDKSGLPNDRFSAERPEGSISTLTIQRTEQRDSAMYRCASSLEGGSGVQPQHFGDGTRLSIL.

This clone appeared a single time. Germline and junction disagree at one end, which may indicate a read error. This chain's CDR3 is CASSSEAGGDTQYF. CDR3 bases: TGTGCTAGCAGCTCGGAAGCGGGGGGAGATACGCAGTATTTT. The chain combines TRBV7-7 with TRBJ2-3, with 9 nucleotides matching TRBD2. Germline CDR1 and CDR2: SSHAT and FNYEAQ (reference sequence). The CDR3 consists of 14 residues.

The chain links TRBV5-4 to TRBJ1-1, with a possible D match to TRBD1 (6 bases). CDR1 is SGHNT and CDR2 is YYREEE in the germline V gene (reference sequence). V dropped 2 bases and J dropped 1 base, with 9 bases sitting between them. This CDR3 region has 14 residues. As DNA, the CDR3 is TGTGCCAGCAGCTTTGGGACACCGAACACTGAAGCTTTCTTT. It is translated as CASSFGTPNTEAFF.

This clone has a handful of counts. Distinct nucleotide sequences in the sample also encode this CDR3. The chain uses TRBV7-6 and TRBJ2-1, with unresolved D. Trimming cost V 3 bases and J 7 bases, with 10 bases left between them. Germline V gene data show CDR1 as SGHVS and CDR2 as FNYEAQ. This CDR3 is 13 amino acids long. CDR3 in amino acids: CASSFRTGNEQFF. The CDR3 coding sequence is TGTGCCAGCAGCTTTAGGACCGGGAATGAGCAGTTCTTC.

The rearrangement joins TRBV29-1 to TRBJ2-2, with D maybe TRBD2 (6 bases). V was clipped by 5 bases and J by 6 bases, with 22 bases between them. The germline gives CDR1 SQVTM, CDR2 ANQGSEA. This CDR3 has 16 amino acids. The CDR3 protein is CSVIGGTFGVSGELFF. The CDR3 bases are TGCAGCGTTATAGGTGGGACTTTTGGGGTTTCCGGGGAGCTGTTTTTT.

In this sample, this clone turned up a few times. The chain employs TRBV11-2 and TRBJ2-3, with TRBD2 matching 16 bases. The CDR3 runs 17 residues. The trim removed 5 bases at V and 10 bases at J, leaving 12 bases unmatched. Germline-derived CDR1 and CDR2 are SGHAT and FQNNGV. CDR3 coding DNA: TGTGCCAGCAGCCGTAACCCCGGGACTAGCGGGAGGGCCCCGCAGTATTTT. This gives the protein CASSRNPGTSGRAPQYF.

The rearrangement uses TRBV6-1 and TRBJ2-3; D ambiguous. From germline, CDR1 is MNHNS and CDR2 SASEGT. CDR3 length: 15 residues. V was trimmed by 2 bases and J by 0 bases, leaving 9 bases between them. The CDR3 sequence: CASSEQRSSTDTQYF. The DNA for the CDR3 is TGTGCCAGCAGTGAACAACGGTCTAGCACAGATACGCAGTATTTT.

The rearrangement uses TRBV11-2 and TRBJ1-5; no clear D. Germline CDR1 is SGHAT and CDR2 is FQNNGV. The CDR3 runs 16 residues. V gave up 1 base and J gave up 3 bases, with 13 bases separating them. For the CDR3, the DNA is TGTGCCAGCAGCTTAGGGGTGAACGGGATCAATCAGCCCCAGCATTTT. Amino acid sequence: CASSLGVNGINQPQHF.

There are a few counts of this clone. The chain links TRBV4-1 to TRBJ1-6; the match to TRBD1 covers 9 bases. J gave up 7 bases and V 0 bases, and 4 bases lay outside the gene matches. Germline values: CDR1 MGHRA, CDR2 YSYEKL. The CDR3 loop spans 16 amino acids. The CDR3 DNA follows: TGCGCCAGCAGCCAAGACCCCGGGACAGGGAATTCACCCCTCCACTTT. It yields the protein CASSQDPGTGNSPLHF.

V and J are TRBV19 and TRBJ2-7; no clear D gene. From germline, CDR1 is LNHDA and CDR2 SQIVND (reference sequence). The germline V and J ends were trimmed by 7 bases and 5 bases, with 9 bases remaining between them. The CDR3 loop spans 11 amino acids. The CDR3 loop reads CASNSPHEQYV. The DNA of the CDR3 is TGTGCCAGTAACAGCCCCCACGAGCAGTACGTC.

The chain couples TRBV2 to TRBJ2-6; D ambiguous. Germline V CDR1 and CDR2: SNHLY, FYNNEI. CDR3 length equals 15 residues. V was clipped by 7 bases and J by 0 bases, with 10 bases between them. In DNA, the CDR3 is TGTGCCAGCACGGCGGAAAGCTCTGGGGCCAACGTCCTGACTTTC. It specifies CASTAESSGANVLTF.

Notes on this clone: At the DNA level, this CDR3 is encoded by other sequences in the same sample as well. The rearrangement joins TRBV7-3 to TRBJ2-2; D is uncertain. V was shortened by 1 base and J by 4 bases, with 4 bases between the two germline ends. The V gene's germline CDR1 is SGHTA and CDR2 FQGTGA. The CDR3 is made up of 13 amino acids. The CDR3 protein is CASSLKGTGELFF. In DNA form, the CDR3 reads TGTGCCAGCAGCTTAAAAGGCACCGGGGAGCTGTTTTTT. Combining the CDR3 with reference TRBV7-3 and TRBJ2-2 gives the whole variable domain GAGVSQTPSNKVTEKGKYVELRCDPISGHTALYWYRQSLGQGPEFLIYFQGTGAADDSGLPNDRFFAVRPEGSVSTLKIQRTERGDSAVYLCASSLKGTGELFFGEGSRLTVL.

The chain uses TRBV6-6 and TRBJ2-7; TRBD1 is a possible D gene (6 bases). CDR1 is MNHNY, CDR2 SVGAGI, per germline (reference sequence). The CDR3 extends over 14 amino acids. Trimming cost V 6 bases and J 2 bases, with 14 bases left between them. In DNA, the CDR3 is TGTGCCAGCAGGGGAACAGGGTCCCCCTACGAGCAGTACGTC. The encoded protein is CASRGTGSPYEQYV.

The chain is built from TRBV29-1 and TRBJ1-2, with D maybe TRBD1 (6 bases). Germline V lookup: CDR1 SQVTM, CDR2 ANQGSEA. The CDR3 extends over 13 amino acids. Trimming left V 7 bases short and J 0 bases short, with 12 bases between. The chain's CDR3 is CSAGGGTNYGYTF. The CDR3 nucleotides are TGCAGCGCCGGAGGGGGTACTAACTATGGCTACACCTTC.

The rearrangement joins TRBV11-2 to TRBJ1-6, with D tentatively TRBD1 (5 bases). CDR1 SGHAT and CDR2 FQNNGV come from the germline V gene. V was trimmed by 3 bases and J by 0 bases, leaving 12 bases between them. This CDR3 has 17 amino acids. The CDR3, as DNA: TGTGCCAGCAGCTTGGGACCTTTGAGCTCCTATAATTCACCCCTCCACTTT. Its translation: CASSLGPLSSYNSPLHF.

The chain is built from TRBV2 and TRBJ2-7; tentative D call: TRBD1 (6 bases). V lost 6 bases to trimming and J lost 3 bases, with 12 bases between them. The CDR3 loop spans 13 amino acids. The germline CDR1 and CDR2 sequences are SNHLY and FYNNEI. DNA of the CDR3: TGTGCCAGCAGCAGAGACAGGTACTACGAGCAGTACTTC. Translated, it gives CASSRDRYYEQYF.

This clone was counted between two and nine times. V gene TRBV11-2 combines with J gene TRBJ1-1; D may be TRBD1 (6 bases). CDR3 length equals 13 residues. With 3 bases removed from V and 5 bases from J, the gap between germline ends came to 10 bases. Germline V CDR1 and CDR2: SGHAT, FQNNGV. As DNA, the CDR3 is TGTGCCAGCAGCTTGGGGGGCAGAACTGAAGCTTTCTTT. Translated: CASSLGGRTEAFF.

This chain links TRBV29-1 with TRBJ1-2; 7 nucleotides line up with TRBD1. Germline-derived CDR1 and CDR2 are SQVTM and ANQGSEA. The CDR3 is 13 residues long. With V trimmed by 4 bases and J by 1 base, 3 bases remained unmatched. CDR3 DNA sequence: TGCAGCGTTGGGGCAGGGGGTAACTATGGCTACACCTTC. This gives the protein CSVGAGGNYGYTF.

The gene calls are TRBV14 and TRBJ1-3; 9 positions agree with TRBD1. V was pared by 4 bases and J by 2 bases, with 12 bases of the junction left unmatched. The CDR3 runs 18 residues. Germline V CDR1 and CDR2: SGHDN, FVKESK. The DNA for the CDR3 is TGTGCCAGCAGCCTACAGGGACAGGGAAAGACGGCTGGAAACACCATATATTTT. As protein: CASSLQGQGKTAGNTIYF.